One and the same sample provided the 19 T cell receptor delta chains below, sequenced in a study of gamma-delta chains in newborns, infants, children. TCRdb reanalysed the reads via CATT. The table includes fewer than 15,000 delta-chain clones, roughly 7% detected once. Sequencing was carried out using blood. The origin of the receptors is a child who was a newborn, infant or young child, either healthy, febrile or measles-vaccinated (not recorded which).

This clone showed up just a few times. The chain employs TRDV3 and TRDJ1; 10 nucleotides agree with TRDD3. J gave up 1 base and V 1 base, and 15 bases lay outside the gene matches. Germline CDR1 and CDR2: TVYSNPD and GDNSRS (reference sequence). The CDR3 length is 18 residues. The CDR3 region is CAFNGRWGDTRPTDKLIF. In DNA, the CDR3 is TGTGCCTTTAACGGCCGATGGGGGGATACGCGCCCCACCGATAAACTCATCTTT. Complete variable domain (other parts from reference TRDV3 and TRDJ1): CDKVTQSSPDQTVASGSEVVLLCTYDTVYSNPDLFWYRIRPDYSFQFVFYGDNSRSEGADFTQGRFSVKHILTQKAFHLVISPVRTEDSATYYCAFNGRWGDTRPTDKLIFGKGTRVTVEP.

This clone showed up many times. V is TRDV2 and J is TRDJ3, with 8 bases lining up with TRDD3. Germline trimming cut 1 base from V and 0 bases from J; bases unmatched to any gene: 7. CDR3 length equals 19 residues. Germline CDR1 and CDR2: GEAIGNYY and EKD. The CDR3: CACDTYWGASSWDTRQMFF. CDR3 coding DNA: TGTGCCTGTGACACGTACTGGGGGGCGAGCTCCTGGGACACCCGACAGATGTTTTTC.

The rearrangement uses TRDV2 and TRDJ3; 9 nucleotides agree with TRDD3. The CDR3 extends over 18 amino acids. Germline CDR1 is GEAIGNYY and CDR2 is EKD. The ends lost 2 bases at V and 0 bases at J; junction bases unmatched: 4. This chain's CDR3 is CACDMILGDSWDTRQMFF. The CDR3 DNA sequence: TGTGCCTGTGACATGATACTGGGGGACTCCTGGGACACCCGACAGATGTTTTTC.

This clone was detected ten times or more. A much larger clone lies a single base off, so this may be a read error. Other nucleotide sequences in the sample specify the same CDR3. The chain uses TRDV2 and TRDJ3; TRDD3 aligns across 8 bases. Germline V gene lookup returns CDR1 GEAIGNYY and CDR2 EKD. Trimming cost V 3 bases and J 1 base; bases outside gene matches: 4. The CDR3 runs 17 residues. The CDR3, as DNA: TGTGCCTGTGACTCCGCTGGGGGATCCTGGGACACCCGACAGATGTTTTTC. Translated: CACDSAGGSWDTRQMFF.

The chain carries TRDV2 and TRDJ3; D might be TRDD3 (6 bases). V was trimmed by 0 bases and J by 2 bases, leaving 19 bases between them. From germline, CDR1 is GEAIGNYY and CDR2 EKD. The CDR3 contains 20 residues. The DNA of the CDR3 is TGTGCCTGTGACACCTTGGGGGTCCGGCGGGTAACCTGGGACACCCGACAGATGTTTTTC. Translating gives CACDTLGVRRVTWDTRQMFF.

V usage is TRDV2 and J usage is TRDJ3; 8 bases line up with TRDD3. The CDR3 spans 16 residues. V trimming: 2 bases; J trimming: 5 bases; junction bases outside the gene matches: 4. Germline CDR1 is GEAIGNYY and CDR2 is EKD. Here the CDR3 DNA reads TGTGCCTGTGACAGAGTGGGGGATCGGGACACCCGACAGATGTTTTTC. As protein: CACDRVGDRDTRQMFF.

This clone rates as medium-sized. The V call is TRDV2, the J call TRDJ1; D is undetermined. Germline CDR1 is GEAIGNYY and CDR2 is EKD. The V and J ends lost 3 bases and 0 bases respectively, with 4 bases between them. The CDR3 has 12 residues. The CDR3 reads CACDYYTDKLIF. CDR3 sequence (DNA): TGTGCCTGTGACTACTACACCGATAAACTCATCTTT.

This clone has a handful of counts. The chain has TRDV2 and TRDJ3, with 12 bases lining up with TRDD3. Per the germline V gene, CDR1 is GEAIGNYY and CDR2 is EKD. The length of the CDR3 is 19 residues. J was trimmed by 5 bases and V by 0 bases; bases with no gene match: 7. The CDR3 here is CACDTVLGDTRGDTRQMFF. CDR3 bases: TGTGCCTGTGACACCGTGCTGGGGGATACGCGGGGGGACACCCGACAGATGTTTTTC.

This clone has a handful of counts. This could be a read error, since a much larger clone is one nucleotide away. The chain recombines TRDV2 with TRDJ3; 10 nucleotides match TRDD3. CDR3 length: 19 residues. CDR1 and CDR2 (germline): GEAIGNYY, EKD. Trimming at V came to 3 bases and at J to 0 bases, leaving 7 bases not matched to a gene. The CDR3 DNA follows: TGTGCCTGTGACCTACTGGGGGATCCAATCTCCTGGGACACCCGACAGATGTTTTTC. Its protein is CACDLLGDPISWDTRQMFF.

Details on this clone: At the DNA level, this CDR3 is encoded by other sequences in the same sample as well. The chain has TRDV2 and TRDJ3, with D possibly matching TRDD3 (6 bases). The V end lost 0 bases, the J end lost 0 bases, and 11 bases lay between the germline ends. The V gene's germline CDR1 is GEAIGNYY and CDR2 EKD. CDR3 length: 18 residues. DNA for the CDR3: TGTGCCTGTGACACCAGCTGGGGTAGCTCCTGGGACACCCGACAGATGTTTTTC. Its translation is CACDTSWGSSWDTRQMFF.

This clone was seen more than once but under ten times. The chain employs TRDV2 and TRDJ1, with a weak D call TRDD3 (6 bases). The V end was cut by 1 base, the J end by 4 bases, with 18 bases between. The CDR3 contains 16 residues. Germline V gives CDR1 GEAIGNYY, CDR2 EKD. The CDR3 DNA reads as TGTGCCTGTGACACGGGGGAAGGTGCTATTATCGATAAACTCATCTTT. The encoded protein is CACDTGEGAIIDKLIF.

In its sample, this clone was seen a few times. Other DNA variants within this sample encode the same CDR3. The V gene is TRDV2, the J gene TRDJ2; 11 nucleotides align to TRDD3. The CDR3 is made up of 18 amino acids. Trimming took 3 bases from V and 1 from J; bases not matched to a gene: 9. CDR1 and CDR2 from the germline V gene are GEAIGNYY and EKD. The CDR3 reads CACDPLGDTRNLTAQLFF. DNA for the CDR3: TGTGCCTGTGACCCCTTGGGGGATACGCGGAATTTGACAGCACAACTCTTCTTT.

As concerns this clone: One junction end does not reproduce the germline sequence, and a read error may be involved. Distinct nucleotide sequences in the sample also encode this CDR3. The CDR3 nucleotides read TGTGCATGTGACACCGTGGGTACCTGGGACACCCGACAGATGTTTTTC. Its translation: CACDTVGTWDTRQMFF. The genes are TRDV2 and TRDJ3; unclear D gene. The CDR3 covers 16 residues. Germline loops: CDR1 GEAIGNYY, CDR2 EKD.

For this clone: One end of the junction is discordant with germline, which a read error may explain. The CDR3 is CACDKLGSSWDARQMFF. In nucleotides, the CDR3 is TGTGCCTGTGACAAACTGGGGAGCTCCTGGGACGCCCGACAGATGTTTTTC. V and J are TRDV2 and TRDJ3; 7 bases line up with TRDD3. CDR3 length: 17 residues. Germline lookup yields CDR1 GEAIGNYY and CDR2 EKD.

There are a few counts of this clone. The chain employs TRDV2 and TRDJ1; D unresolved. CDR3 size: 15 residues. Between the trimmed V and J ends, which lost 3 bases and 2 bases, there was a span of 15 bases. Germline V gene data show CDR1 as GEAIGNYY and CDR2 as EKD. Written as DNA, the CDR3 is TGTGCCTGTGACCCGGTACCGGGAGATACCGATAAACTCATCTTT. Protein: CACDPVPGDTDKLIF.

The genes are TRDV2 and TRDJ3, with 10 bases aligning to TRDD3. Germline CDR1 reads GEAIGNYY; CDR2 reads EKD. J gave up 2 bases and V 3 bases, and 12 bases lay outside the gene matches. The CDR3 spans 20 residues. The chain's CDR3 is CACDPVLGDPSPWDTRQMFF. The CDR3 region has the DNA TGTGCCTGTGACCCCGTACTGGGGGATCCGAGCCCCTGGGACACCCGACAGATGTTTTTC.

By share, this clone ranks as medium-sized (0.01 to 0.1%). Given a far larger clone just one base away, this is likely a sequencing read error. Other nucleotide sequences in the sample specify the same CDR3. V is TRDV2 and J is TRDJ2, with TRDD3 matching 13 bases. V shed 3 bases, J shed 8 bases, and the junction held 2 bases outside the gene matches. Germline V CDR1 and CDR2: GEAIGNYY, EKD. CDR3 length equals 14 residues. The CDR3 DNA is TGTGCCTGTGACGTACTGGGGGATACGGCACAACTCTTCTTT. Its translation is CACDVLGDTAQLFF.

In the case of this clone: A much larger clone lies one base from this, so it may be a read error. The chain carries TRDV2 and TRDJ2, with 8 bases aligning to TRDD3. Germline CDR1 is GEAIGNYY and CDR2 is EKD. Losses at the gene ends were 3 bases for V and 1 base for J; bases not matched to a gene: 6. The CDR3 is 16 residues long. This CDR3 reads CACDVLGVGLTAQLFF. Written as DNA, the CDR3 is TGTGCCTGTGACGTACTGGGGGTTGGTTTGACAGCACAACTCTTCTTT.

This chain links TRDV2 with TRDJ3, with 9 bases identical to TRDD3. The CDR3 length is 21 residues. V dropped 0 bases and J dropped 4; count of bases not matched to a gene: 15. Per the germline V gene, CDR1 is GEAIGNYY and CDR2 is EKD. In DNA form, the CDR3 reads TGTGCCTGTGACACCCTTTTTACTGGGGATACGTGGAAGTGGGACACCCGACAGATGTTTTTC. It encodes CACDTLFTGDTWKWDTRQMFF.